This T cell receptor (beta chain) appears in the sequencing data of a study of blood T cell repertoires in COVID-19. Trimming left V 5 bases short and J 1 base short, with 8 bases between. This CDR3 has 13 amino acids. Germline CDR1 MDHEN, CDR2 SYDVKM. Sequenced by immunoSEQ multiplex PCR; TCRdb stores in-frame clones only, minus some. This table holds nearly 200,000 clones, 84% found once. Sequencing input: peripheral blood. This TCR came from a woman between 65 and 79 years old with active or convalescent COVID-19. The J gene is TRBJ2-5, the V gene TRBV28, with D perhaps matching TRBD2 (5 bases). The CDR3 bases are TGTGCCAGCAGTCCCGGAGGCCAAGAGACCCAGTACTTC. It codes for CASSPGGQETQYF.